The 23 T cell receptor beta chains reported below all come from one sample, sequenced in a study of cytomegalovirus exposure and HLA in healthy donors. PCR was performed using 60 Vbeta and 13 Jbeta primers. The table came from immunoSEQ multiplex PCR; TCRdb's copy has only in-frame clones and leaves some out. The profile shows some 170,000 clones, around 75% of them singletons. The specimen sequenced was PBMCs. The receptors were gathered from a male donor in good health and CMV-seronegative.

The gene calls are TRBV12-5 and TRBJ1-1, with TRBD1 matching 9 bases. Germline V gives CDR1 LGHNT, CDR2 FRNRAP. The CDR3 spans 14 residues. The V and J ends lost 1 base and 4 bases, in that order; junction bases with no gene match: 1. In nucleotides, the CDR3 is TGTGCTAGTGGTTTGGGGACAGGGGCCACTGAAGCTTTCTTT. Translated, it gives CASGLGTGATEAFF.

This rearrangement joins TRBV5-1 to TRBJ1-1, with D hard to call. CDR1 and CDR2 from the germline V gene are SGHRS and YFSETQ. V was pared by 0 bases and J by 8 bases, with 14 bases between. This CDR3 is built from 14 residues. The CDR3 DNA reads as TGCGCCAGCAGCTTGGACAGAATTGTCCCCGAAGCTTTCTTT. This gives the protein CASSLDRIVPEAFF.

The rearrangement links TRBV28 to TRBJ1-2; D call uncertain. There are 12 residues in the CDR3. V was trimmed by 3 bases and J by 3 bases, leaving 5 bases between them. Looked up from germline, CDR1 is MDHEN and CDR2 is SYDVKM. The CDR3 is CASSLVDYGYTF. The CDR3 DNA sequence: TGTGCCAGCAGTTTGGTAGACTATGGCTACACCTTC.

In its sample, this clone was seen a few times. The chain uses TRBV28 and TRBJ1-4, with D maybe TRBD1 (6 bases). From germline, CDR1 is MDHEN and CDR2 SYDVKM. Trimming shortened V by 8 bases and J by 10 bases, and 20 bases separated the two germline ends. This CDR3 is 14 amino acids long. The CDR3 DNA reads as TGTGCCAGCTCCACAGGGACGGAGCGAGTAAAACTGTTTTTT. This sequence encodes CASSTGTERVKLFF.

This chain connects TRBV28 to TRBJ1-2; 7 bases are shared with TRBD1. V was clipped by 4 bases and J by 0 bases; unmatched bases: 8. Germline CDR1 MDHEN, CDR2 SYDVKM. This CDR3 has 16 residues. The CDR3 nucleotides read TGTGCCAGCAGTTCCAGAGGGCAGGGGGCTAACTATGGCTACACCTTC. It is translated as CASSSRGQGANYGYTF.

The rearrangement joins TRBV4-1 to TRBJ1-2; no definite D call. This CDR3 contains 13 residues. CDR1 is MGHRA, CDR2 YSYEKL, per germline. The V and J ends lost 4 bases and 2 bases respectively, with 8 bases between them. CDR3 bases: TGCGCCAGCAGCCCGCCGGGAAACTATGGCTACACCTTC. Protein product: CASSPPGNYGYTF.

The rearrangement joins TRBV6-5 to TRBJ2-2; weak D call: TRBD2 (5 bases). Trimming stripped 0 bases from V and 5 bases from J, with 7 bases between. The CDR3 contains 14 residues. In germline, CDR1 is MNHEY, CDR2 SVGAGI. Written as DNA, the CDR3 is TGTGCCAGCAGTTACTCCGGGATTACCGGGGAGCTGTTTTTT. Translation: CASSYSGITGELFF.

In the case of this clone: A junction end diverges from the germline sequence, so it may reflect a read error. The chain has TRBV25-1 and TRBJ2-7; 8 bases match TRBD1. The CDR3 totals 14 residues. Germline CDR1 is MGHDK and CDR2 is SYGVNS. CDR3 sequence (DNA): TGTGCCAGCAGGGCCGGGACAGGCTCCTACGAGCAGTGCTTC. Amino acid sequence: CASRAGTGSYEQCF.

In this sample, this clone turned up a few times. V gene TRBV15 combines with J gene TRBJ2-5, with TRBD2 as a possible D gene (6 bases). The CDR3 covers 13 residues. Germline V gene lookup returns CDR1 LNHNV and CDR2 YYDKDF (reference sequence). V was trimmed by 5 bases and J by 3 bases, leaving 10 bases between them. The CDR3 sequence: CATSGGGKETQYF. Here the CDR3 DNA reads TGTGCCACCAGCGGGGGAGGTAAAGAGACCCAGTACTTC.

The chain joins TRBV6-1 to TRBJ2-7; 7 positions agree with TRBD1. There are 12 residues in the CDR3. Per the germline V gene, CDR1 is MNHNS and CDR2 is SASEGT. Trimming took 4 bases from V and 6 from J; bases not matched to a gene: 3. The DNA of the CDR3 is TGTGCCAGCAGTGCGACAGGGTTCGAGCAGTACTTC. Translation: CASSATGFEQYF.

The rearrangement links TRBV30 to TRBJ2-2, with D maybe TRBD1 (5 bases). This CDR3 is 13 amino acids long. Trimming removed 2 bases from V and 5 bases from J, with 9 bases in between. Per germline, CDR1 GTSNPN and CDR2 SVGIG (reference sequence). CDR3 sequence: CAWSPPGTGELFF. The CDR3 DNA reads as TGTGCCTGGAGTCCCCCAGGGACCGGGGAGCTGTTTTTT.

The chain recombines TRBV30 with TRBJ2-2; TRBD1 matches at 7 bases. With 4 bases clipped from V and 4 bases from J, the junction kept 12 bases outside the gene matches. The CDR3 runs to 16 residues. The germline gives CDR1 GTSNPN, CDR2 SVGIG (reference sequence). CDR3 region: CAWINSGTVFTGELFF. The CDR3 bases are TGTGCCTGGATTAACTCCGGGACAGTTTTCACCGGGGAGCTGTTTTTT.

The chain links TRBV23-1 to TRBJ2-2; possibly TRBD1 for D (5 bases). TRBV23-1 is filed as an ORF, its function uncertain. The V and J ends lost 7 bases and 6 bases respectively, with 24 bases between them. There are 17 residues in the CDR3. The CDR3 reads CASIPVGQGVAPGELFF. The DNA of the CDR3 is TGCGCCAGCATCCCGGTCGGGCAGGGTGTCGCTCCCGGGGAGCTGTTTTTT.

V usage is TRBV28 and J usage is TRBJ1-3; D gene unclear. The V gene's germline CDR1 is MDHEN and CDR2 SYDVKM. The germline V and J ends were trimmed by 3 bases and 3 bases, with 12 bases remaining between them. The CDR3 totals 15 residues. CDR3 nucleotide sequence: TGTGCCAGCAGTTTGCGGCGTCTGGTTGGAAACACCATATATTTT. It encodes CASSLRRLVGNTIYF.

The table lists this clone with a few counts. The gene calls are TRBV28 and TRBJ1-2, with 11 bases lining up with TRBD1. V shed 3 bases and J 5 bases; nucleotides not matched to a gene: 5. CDR1 and CDR2 from the germline V gene are MDHEN and SYDVKM. The CDR3 extends over 15 amino acids. CDR3 amino acids: CASSFWGQGEYGYTF. The DNA of the CDR3 is TGTGCCAGCAGTTTCTGGGGACAGGGGGAATATGGCTACACCTTC.

V usage is TRBV6-5 and J usage is TRBJ2-1; D is uncertain. This CDR3 region has 14 residues. Trimming left V 1 base short and J 6 bases short, with 10 bases between. The V gene's germline CDR1 is MNHEY and CDR2 SVGAGI. The CDR3 DNA is TGTGCCAGCAGTTACTTTCGTTGGAGCAATGAGCAGTTCTTC. Translation gives CASSYFRWSNEQFF.

The CDR3 sequence is CASSLSSGDNEQFF. CDR3 DNA: TGTGCCAGCAGCTTAAGTAGCGGGGACAATGAGCAGTTCTTC. This rearrangement joins TRBV7-3 to TRBJ2-1, with 8 bases matching TRBD2. Germline V lookup: CDR1 SGHTA, CDR2 FQGTGA. There are 14 residues in the CDR3. The V and J ends lost 1 base and 5 bases, in that order; junction bases with no gene match: 1.

Only a few counts were recorded for this clone. The V call is TRBV5-1, the J call TRBJ2-7; maybe TRBD2 (6 bases). The germline V and J ends were trimmed by 4 bases and 4 bases, with 15 bases remaining between them. This CDR3 has 14 amino acids. Looked up from germline, CDR1 is SGHRS and CDR2 is YFSETQ. The CDR3 region has the DNA TGCGCCAGCAGCCCCGGGGACGGAGGGTACGAGCAGTACTTC. Encoded protein: CASSPGDGGYEQYF.

The chain has TRBV27 and TRBJ1-6; the match to TRBD1 covers 8 bases. J lost 6 bases, V lost 4 bases, and 8 bases had no gene match. The CDR3 sequence is 16 residues long. Germline CDR1 reads MNHEY; CDR2 reads SMNVEV (reference sequence). The CDR3 bases are TGTGCCAGCAGTTACCTCCAGGGGGCACGTAATTCACCCCTCCACTTT. It encodes CASSYLQGARNSPLHF.

The genes are TRBV5-1 and TRBJ1-6; maybe TRBD1 (5 bases). From germline, CDR1 is SGHRS and CDR2 YFSETQ. V gave up 4 bases and J gave up 0 bases, with 17 bases separating them. The CDR3 covers 18 residues. DNA for the CDR3: TGCGCCAGCAGCCCTACAGAGACAGTGAGCTCCTATAATTCACCCCTCCACTTT. Residues: CASSPTETVSSYNSPLHF.

The chain employs TRBV4-2 and TRBJ1-6; TRBD1 is a possible D gene (6 bases). V dropped 6 bases and J dropped 6 bases, with 15 bases sitting between them. The length of the CDR3 is 15 residues. Germline assignment: CDR1 LGHNA and CDR2 YNFKEQ. The CDR3 coding sequence is TGTGCCAGCAGTCCCCGGGACACTCTTAATTCACCCCTCCACTTT. It specifies CASSPRDTLNSPLHF.

The chain combines TRBV27 with TRBJ1-1; 12 nucleotides agree with TRBD1. Germline V CDR1 and CDR2: MNHEY, SMNVEV (reference sequence). The CDR3 extends over 14 amino acids. V shed 5 bases, J shed 10 bases, and the junction held 8 bases outside the gene matches. The CDR3 here is CASSTRGDRGRAFF. The CDR3 bases are TGTGCCAGCAGTACTAGGGGGGACAGGGGGCGAGCTTTCTTT.

CDR3 sequence: CASSLGGQRVETQYF. DNA for the CDR3: TGTGCCAGCAGCTTGGGGGGACAGCGGGTGGAGACCCAGTACTTC. This chain connects TRBV5-4 to TRBJ2-5; TRBD1 might be the D (7 bases). CDR1 and CDR2 from the germline V gene are SGHNT and YYREEE (reference sequence). V dropped 0 bases and J dropped 5 bases, with 14 bases sitting between them. This CDR3 spans 15 amino acids.